One and the same sample provided the 8 T cell receptor beta chains below, sequenced in a study of CD8 T cells in ankylosing spondylitis. TCRdb re-called the 5' RACE reads with MiXCR, one entry per CDR3 protein. The sample holds about 42,000 distinct CDR3 sequences, around 3.8% seen once. The sample comprised blood, either unsorted or a sorted T cell fraction (not recorded which). The receptor source for this set is a female donor with ankylosing spondylitis or in good health (not recorded which).

Ten or more counts support this clonotype. The CDR3 nucleotides are TGTGCCAGCAGCGTAGGTGTCGGGGGGTTCTACAATGAGCAGTTCTTC. Translated: CASSVGVGGFYNEQFF. J is TRBJ2-1 and V is TRBV9; 7 bases line up with TRBD2. J lost 3 bases, V lost 0 bases, and 6 bases had no gene match. From germline, CDR1 is SGDLS and CDR2 YYNGEE. The CDR3 runs 16 residues.

This clonotype was seen at least ten times. The chain uses TRBV9 and TRBJ2-5, with D tentatively TRBD2 (6 bases). CDR3 length: 16 residues. The ends were cut back, 4 bases at V and 4 bases at J, with 20 bases in the middle. Germline V gene data show CDR1 as SGDLS and CDR2 as YYNGEE. CDR3 DNA sequence: TGTGCCAGCAGCTGGGGAGGAGACCTCTCGACAGAGACCCAGTACTTC. This encodes CASSWGGDLSTETQYF.

In this sample, this clonotype turned up many times. The V call is TRBV9, the J call TRBJ2-1; D is perhaps TRBD1 (6 bases). Germline V gives CDR1 SGDLS, CDR2 YYNGEE. V lost 4 bases to trimming and J lost 8 bases, with 13 bases between them. CDR3 length: 13 residues. The CDR3 reads CASSLLQGDEQFF. CDR3 nucleotide sequence: TGTGCCAGCAGCTTACTACAGGGAGATGAGCAGTTCTTC. Full variable domain (missing parts from reference TRBV9 and TRBJ2-1): DSGVTQTPKHLITATGQRVTLRCSPRSGDLSVYWYQQSLDQGLQFLIQYYNGEERAKGNILERFSAQQFPDLHSELNLSSLELGDSALYFCASSLLQGDEQFFGPGTRLTVL.

This clonotype was observed many times. The chain joins TRBV9 to TRBJ2-1; either TRBD1 or TRBD2 may supply D (5 bases each). The V and J ends lost 4 bases and 3 bases respectively, with 14 bases between them. Per germline, CDR1 SGDLS and CDR2 YYNGEE. The CDR3 spans 15 residues. The CDR3: CASSPRQGVYNEQFF. The CDR3 nucleotides read TGTGCCAGCAGCCCCCGGCAGGGAGTCTACAATGAGCAGTTCTTC.

This clonotype was detected many times. This rearrangement joins TRBV9 to TRBJ2-1, with 9 bases that match TRBD2. The CDR3 is 16 amino acids. Trimming took 4 bases from V and 7 from J; bases not matched to a gene: 12. Germline loops: CDR1 SGDLS, CDR2 YYNGEE. The CDR3 is CASSLRLAGASNEQFF. The DNA for the CDR3 is TGTGCCAGCAGCCTCCGGTTAGCGGGGGCCTCTAATGAGCAGTTCTTC.

This clonotype was found many times. CDR3 DNA: TGTGCCAGCAGCGTAGGGGGGGGGTCATCATCCCGCTACGAGCAGTACTTC. It yields the protein CASSVGGGSSSRYEQYF. The rearrangement links TRBV9 to TRBJ2-7, with 7 bases that match TRBD2. The CDR3 runs to 17 residues. Looked up from germline, CDR1 is SGDLS and CDR2 is YYNGEE. After removal of 0 bases from V and 3 bases from J, the junction contained 12 bases not matched to a gene.

Many counts were recorded for this clonotype. This chain connects TRBV9 to TRBJ1-3; D ambiguous. The CDR3 length is 16 residues. V lost 5 bases and J lost 0, with 15 bases in between. Germline CDR1 and CDR2: SGDLS and YYNGEE. The CDR3 loop reads CASSDPARTSGNTIYF. The CDR3 bases are TGTGCCAGCAGTGACCCGGCTCGAACCTCTGGAAACACCATATATTTT.

There are many counts of this clonotype. This chain links TRBV9 with TRBJ2-3, with D perhaps matching TRBD2 (5 bases). This CDR3 is built from 15 residues. Germline CDR1 and CDR2: SGDLS and YYNGEE. V lost 3 bases, J lost 0 bases, and 11 bases lay in between. The CDR3 loop is CASSATGWSTDTQYF. CDR3 nucleotides: TGTGCCAGCAGCGCCACGGGGTGGAGCACAGATACGCAGTATTTT.